This T cell receptor (beta chain) was retrieved from a study of T cell repertoires in cytomegalovirus infection. For the study at large: Recently described HLA-C-restricted plus well-studied HLA-B-restricted CMV epitopes were used. Public TCR beta signatures marked donors with CMV infection and the matching HLA. The study, taken as a whole, reports: HLA-C-restricted CMV clonotypes gave the most frequent clonotype in two of eight donors. Adding up the frequency of public TCR beta families identified people who carried CMV plus the relevant HLA.

This clonotype has a handful of counts. The antigen is unknown. TCRdb re-derived calls from the reads in MiXCR, one entry per CDR3 protein. The sample shows approximately 340,000 distinct CDR3 sequences, around 29% of them seen only once. Sequences were derived from cultured PBMCs, sampled from culture after CMV antigen stimulation. This clonotype was obtained from a human donor in good health (CMV status not recorded). Some clones in this sample may be carry-over from other donors' samples.

The CDR3 nucleotides are TGTGCCAGCAGATCAACAGGGCGGGATGAGCAGTTCTTC. This gives the protein CASRSTGRDEQFF. The chain recombines TRBV5-4 with TRBJ2-1, with a tentative D call TRBD1 (6 bases). Germline values: CDR1 SGHNT, CDR2 YYREEE (reference sequence). This CDR3 contains 13 residues. Trimming stripped 5 bases from V and 8 bases from J, with 14 bases between.